Given below is one TCR beta chain in context. Antigen unknown. The data are from a study of CXCR3-negative and CXCR3-positive naive CD8 T cells. Study observations and caveats: Researchers report that CXCR3-positive naive cells carry more hydrophobic TRB CDR3s than CXCR3-negative naive cells. Whereas memory cells differed, naive CXCR3-negative and CXCR3-positive cells shared similar TRBV-TRBJ usage.

Carrying UMI labels, the TRB cDNA libraries were prepared through 5' RACE. TCRdb processed the 5' RACE reads again and assigns one entry to each CDR3 protein, with no DNA. The table lists tens of thousands of distinct CDR3 sequences. The CDR3 covers 12 residues. CDR1 is MDHEN, CDR2 SYDVKM, per germline. This clonotype was sampled from a human donor in good health. Some clones in this sample may be carry-over from other donors' samples. The V gene is TRBV28, the J gene TRBJ2-5; lacking DNA, the TRBD1 call made by TCRdb goes unchecked. Sequences were obtained from naive CXCR3+ CD8+ T cells from blood. Subset here: CD45RO-CCR7+CD27+CD95- naive CD8+ T cells expressing CXCR3 (TNR3+). CDR3 residues: CASKRGEETQYF.